This TCR beta chain was profiled in a study of memory B cells and T cells in multiple sclerosis. The CDR3 contains 13 residues. The germline V gene has CDR1 MDHEN and CDR2 SYDVKM. V was pared by 7 bases and J by 0 bases, with 7 bases between. Some clones are missing from TCRdb's copy, which holds only in-frame ones; the method was immunoSEQ multiplex PCR. The sample contains approximately 14,000 clones, 69% of which appear only once. This clone showed up just once. The sample taken for sequencing was memory (CD45RO+) CD4+ T cells from blood. J is TRBJ2-1 and V is TRBV28; weak D call: TRBD2 (5 bases). The receptor was derived from a human donor with multiple sclerosis. CDR3 in amino acids: CASTTTSYNEQFF. DNA for the CDR3: TGTGCCAGCACGACTACCTCCTACAATGAGCAGTTCTTC.